The 27 T cell receptor beta chains below were found in one sample sequenced in a study of lymphopenia after photon versus proton radiotherapy. Some clones are missing from TCRdb's copy, which holds only in-frame ones; the method was immunoSEQ multiplex PCR. Here the sample spans some 38,000 clones, about 90% being singletons. The sequenced sample was peripheral blood, obtained from a patient treated with photon-based radiotherapy. All receptors derive from a man in his 60s with cholangiocarcinoma.

The chain has TRBV11-2 and TRBJ2-1; 12 bases line up with TRBD1. CDR3 length: 15 amino acids. V was clipped by 5 bases and J by 8 bases; unmatched bases: 7. CDR1 is SGHAT, CDR2 FQNNGV, per germline. The CDR3 is CASSAGTGGMDEQFF. The CDR3 nucleotides are TGTGCCAGCAGCGCGGGGACAGGGGGCATGGATGAGCAGTTCTTC.

The rearrangement uses TRBV28 and TRBJ1-1; possibly TRBD1 for D (6 bases). Trimming removed 3 bases from V and 11 bases from J, with 10 bases in between. The length of the CDR3 is 11 residues. Germline CDR1 is MDHEN and CDR2 is SYDVKM. CDR3 sequence reads: CASSFQGNAFF. The CDR3 nucleotides are TGTGCCAGCAGTTTCCAGGGGAATGCTTTCTTT.

The chain combines TRBV19 with TRBJ1-5; 8 bases agree with TRBD1. The CDR3 is 19 amino acids. V gave up 5 bases and J gave up 1 base; unmatched junction bases: 16. The germline V gene has CDR1 LNHDA and CDR2 SQIVND (reference sequence). CDR3 amino acids: CASSLSPRTGFFSNQPQHF. CDR3 in DNA: TGTGCCAGTAGTCTATCCCCTAGGACAGGGTTTTTCAGCAATCAGCCCCAGCATTTT.

In regard to this clone: The identical CDR3 is also encoded by other nucleotide sequences in the sample. This chain joins TRBV5-1 and TRBJ2-2; 7 positions match TRBD1. This CDR3 is built from 15 residues. Germline values: CDR1 SGHRS, CDR2 YFSETQ. V gave up 3 bases and J gave up 2 bases; unmatched junction bases: 4. In nucleotides, the CDR3 is TGCGCCAGCAGCTCGAGGGACAGCAACACCGGGGAGCTGTTTTTT. The encoded protein is CASSSRDSNTGELFF.

The chain links TRBV5-1 to TRBJ2-2; 7 positions agree with TRBD1. Germline V gene lookup returns CDR1 SGHRS and CDR2 YFSETQ. Trimming took 1 base from V and 7 from J; bases not matched to a gene: 13. The CDR3 length is 17 residues. In DNA form, the CDR3 reads TGCGCCAGCAGCTTGCTCGGGAATAGGGGGCGAGACGGGGAGCTGTTTTTT. Its protein is CASSLLGNRGRDGELFF.

This clone was seen a single time. The chain uses TRBV11-1 and TRBJ2-2; TRBD1 is a possible D gene (5 bases). V lost 7 bases, J lost 8 bases, and 23 bases lay in between. Germline CDR1 reads SGHAT; CDR2 reads FQDESV (reference sequence). The CDR3 is 16 amino acids. The CDR3 loop reads CASTERGTGLLGELFF. For the CDR3, the DNA is TGTGCCAGCACCGAGCGAGGAACAGGCTTACTAGGGGAGCTGTTTTTT.

The J gene is TRBJ2-7, the V gene TRBV7-6; D remains unclear. The CDR3 sequence is 12 residues long. The V gene lost 1 base and the J gene lost 5 bases, with 6 bases spanning the gap. CDR1 and CDR2 from the germline V gene are SGHVS and FNYEAQ. The CDR3 protein is CASSLEADEQYF. The CDR3 nucleotides read TGTGCCAGCAGCTTAGAGGCCGACGAGCAGTACTTC.

The V call is TRBV9, the J call TRBJ2-2, with D perhaps matching TRBD1 (6 bases). The CDR3 has 16 residues. V was clipped by 0 bases and J by 5 bases, with 14 bases between them. CDR1 is SGDLS, CDR2 YYNGEE, per germline. CDR3 nucleotide sequence: TGTGCCAGCAGCGTAGGGGTAGACAGGTTAACCGGGGAGCTGTTTTTT. It yields the protein CASSVGVDRLTGELFF.

The gene calls are TRBV27 and TRBJ1-5; 7 bases are a match to TRBD1. The CDR3 has 15 residues. Germline CDR1 reads MNHEY; CDR2 reads SMNVEV (reference sequence). Trimming at V came to 5 bases and at J to 7 bases, leaving 11 bases not matched to a gene. The DNA for the CDR3 is TGTGCCAGCAGTCCCCTCCGACAGGGCGAGCAGCCCCAGCATTTT. This encodes CASSPLRQGEQPQHF.

This sequence joins TRBV27 and TRBJ1-3; 11 nucleotides align to TRBD1. This CDR3 region has 16 residues. J gave up 0 bases and V 4 bases, and 2 bases lay outside the gene matches. The V gene's germline CDR1 is MNHEY and CDR2 SMNVEV (reference sequence). The CDR3 DNA reads as TGTGCCAGCAGTTCGGGACAGGGGGGCTCTGGAAACACCATATATTTT. Amino acids: CASSSGQGGSGNTIYF.

The chain joins TRBV6-1 to TRBJ1-3; D may be TRBD1 (5 bases). Germline-derived CDR1 and CDR2 are MNHNS and SASEGT. Between the trimmed V and J ends, which lost 1 base and 11 bases, there was a span of 12 bases. The CDR3 is made up of 13 amino acids. CDR3 residues: CASSEVGRVPIYF. For the CDR3, the DNA is TGTGCCAGCAGTGAAGTCGGCAGGGTGCCCATATATTTT.

CDR3 region: CASSFSGTGPYNEQFF. In DNA, the CDR3 is TGTGCCAGCAGCTTTTCCGGGACAGGTCCCTACAATGAGCAGTTCTTC. This chain links TRBV7-2 with TRBJ2-1; 8 bases map to TRBD1. Germline CDR1 is SGHTA and CDR2 is FQGNSA. The CDR3 is made up of 16 amino acids. V lost 3 bases and J lost 2; bases outside the gene matches: 6.

In this sample, this clone turned up once. V gene TRBV5-1 combines with J gene TRBJ2-1; D not resolved. V was clipped by 4 bases and J by 4 bases, with 9 bases between them. This CDR3 is 13 amino acids long. Germline-derived CDR1 and CDR2 are SGHRS and YFSETQ. CDR3 sequence: CASSSTMYNEQFF. The DNA of the CDR3 is TGCGCCAGCAGCAGTACTATGTACAATGAGCAGTTCTTC.

This chain links TRBV15 with TRBJ2-3; TRBD2 might be the D (6 bases). This CDR3 contains 21 residues. V was pared by 2 bases and J by 2 bases, with 29 bases between. Per the germline V gene, CDR1 is LNHNV and CDR2 is YYDKDF (reference sequence). CDR3 DNA: TGTGCCACCAGCAGAATGTGGCAATTAGCGGCGAACTCGCTACCCACAGATACGCAGTATTTT. It codes for CATSRMWQLAANSLPTDTQYF. The full variable domain, in which reference TRBV15 and TRBJ2-3 provide the parts outside the CDR3, is DAMVIQNPRYQVTQFGKPVTLSCSQTLNHNVMYWYQQKSSQAPKLLFHYYDKDFNNEADTPDNFQSRRPNTSFCFLDIRSPGLGDTAMYLCATSRMWQLAANSLPTDTQYFGPGTRLTVL.

V and J are TRBV6-5 and TRBJ2-5; tentatively, D is TRBD1 (6 bases). V lost 6 bases to trimming and J lost 3 bases, with 11 bases between them. Germline lookup yields CDR1 MNHEY and CDR2 SVGAGI. The CDR3 runs to 13 residues. CDR3 residues: CASRDYREETQYF. Written as DNA, the CDR3 is TGTGCCAGCAGGGATTACAGGGAAGAGACCCAGTACTTC.

This chain links TRBV11-3 with TRBJ2-7; the match to TRBD1 covers 8 bases. The germline V gene encodes CDR1 SGHNT and CDR2 YENEEA. This CDR3 is built from 12 residues. The V gene end was trimmed by 4 bases and the J gene end by 6 bases; junction bases not matched to a gene: 2. The CDR3 loop reads CASSWTGFEQYF. Written as DNA, the CDR3 is TGTGCCAGCAGCTGGACAGGGTTCGAGCAGTACTTC.

J is TRBJ2-1 and V is TRBV19; 9 bases are shared with TRBD1. The CDR3 length is 13 residues. Germline V lookup: CDR1 LNHDA, CDR2 SQIVND (reference sequence). The trim removed 5 bases at V and 9 bases at J, leaving 5 bases unmatched. CDR3 amino acids: CASSPDRGTEQFF. The CDR3 DNA follows: TGTGCCAGTAGTCCTGACAGGGGGACTGAGCAGTTCTTC. Combining the CDR3 with reference TRBV19 and TRBJ2-1 gives the whole variable domain DGGITQSPKYLFRKEGQNVTLSCEQNLNHDAMYWYRQDPGQGLRLIYYSQIVNDFQKGDIAEGYSVSREKKESFPLTVTSAQKNPTAFYLCASSPDRGTEQFFGPGTRLTVL.

A few counts support this clone. This chain joins TRBV7-2 and TRBJ2-1; TRBD1 matches at 11 bases. CDR1 and CDR2 (germline): SGHTA, FQGNSA. The CDR3 covers 18 residues. V gave up 1 base and J gave up 0 bases; unmatched junction bases: 5. For the CDR3, the DNA is TGTGCCAGCAGCTTAGTATTTGGGACAGGGGGCTCCTACAATGAGCAGTTCTTC. It yields the protein CASSLVFGTGGSYNEQFF.

The V gene is TRBV28, the J gene TRBJ1-1, with 9 bases matching TRBD1. V shed 2 bases, J shed 6 bases, and the junction held 10 bases outside the gene matches. The germline gives CDR1 MDHEN, CDR2 SYDVKM. The CDR3 length is 16 residues. The CDR3: CASSLGTGTLWAEAFF. The CDR3 nucleotides are TGTGCCAGCAGTTTAGGGACAGGGACCCTTTGGGCTGAAGCTTTCTTT. The whole variable domain, filled in from reference TRBV28 and TRBJ1-1, reads DVKVTQSSRYLVKRTGEKVFLECVQDMDHENMFWYRQDPGLGLRLIYFSYDVKMKEKGDIPEGYSVSREKKERFSLILESASTNQTSMYLCASSLGTGTLWAEAFFGQGTRLTVV.

This clone has just a few counts. This chain joins TRBV4-2 and TRBJ1-1, with 9 bases aligning to TRBD1. In germline, CDR1 is LGHNA, CDR2 YNFKEQ. CDR3 size: 17 residues. V was pared by 7 bases and J by 4 bases, with 16 bases of the junction left unmatched. The CDR3 loop is CASNSPGTGRAGTEAFF. CDR3 in DNA: TGTGCCAGCAATTCTCCCGGGACAGGGAGGGCCGGCACTGAAGCTTTCTTT.

The chain employs TRBV5-1 and TRBJ2-2, with a tentative D call TRBD2 (6 bases). Germline V gives CDR1 SGHRS, CDR2 YFSETQ. V was clipped by 0 bases and J by 2 bases, with 8 bases between them. The CDR3 is 15 residues long. Here the CDR3 DNA reads TGCGCCAGCAGCTTGGGACTAGATAACACCGGGGAGCTGTTTTTT. Protein product: CASSLGLDNTGELFF.

The chain joins TRBV5-6 to TRBJ2-3; 9 bases are shared with TRBD1. V gave up 3 bases and J gave up 3 bases; unmatched junction bases: 2. CDR1 and CDR2 from the germline V gene are SGHDT and YYEEEE. There are 14 residues in the CDR3. Here the CDR3 reads CASSSGTGTDTQYF. DNA of the CDR3: TGTGCCAGCAGCTCCGGGACAGGGACAGATACGCAGTATTTT.

This clone was counted between two and nine times. The genes are TRBV7-9 and TRBJ1-2; D unclear. The CDR3 is 15 residues long. With 1 base removed from V and 0 bases from J, the gap between germline ends came to 9 bases. The germline gives CDR1 SEHNR, CDR2 FQNEAQ (reference sequence). The CDR3 coding sequence is TGTGCCAGCAGCTTAGAGGCAGGACCTAACTATGGCTACACCTTC. This encodes CASSLEAGPNYGYTF.

The CDR3 is CASSRTGGNTEAFF. In DNA, the CDR3 is TGTGCCAGTAGCCGGACAGGGGGGAACACTGAAGCTTTCTTT. The J gene is TRBJ1-1, the V gene TRBV19; 10 bases line up with TRBD1. Germline V gene lookup returns CDR1 LNHDA and CDR2 SQIVND (reference sequence). The CDR3 runs to 14 residues. The V and J ends lost 6 bases and 1 base, in that order; junction bases with no gene match: 2.

V gene TRBV10-3 combines with J gene TRBJ1-1; D uncertain. Germline V lookup: CDR1 ENHRY, CDR2 SYGVKD. CDR3 length: 12 residues. The V gene lost 3 bases and the J gene lost 4 bases, with 6 bases spanning the gap. The CDR3 DNA reads as TGTGCCATCAGTGAAAAAGGCACTGAAGCTTTCTTT. It encodes CAISEKGTEAFF.

The rearrangement links TRBV15 to TRBJ2-2, with D unclear. The germline V and J ends were trimmed by 4 bases and 2 bases, with 8 bases remaining between them. There are 14 residues in the CDR3. Germline V CDR1 and CDR2: LNHNV, YYDKDF (reference sequence). The CDR3 region has the DNA TGTGCCACCAGCACACACCCTAACACCGGGGAGCTGTTTTTT. It yields the protein CATSTHPNTGELFF.

J is TRBJ1-2 and V is TRBV28; D unclear. The CDR3 spans 13 residues. Germline loops: CDR1 MDHEN, CDR2 SYDVKM. The V gene lost 2 bases and the J gene lost 6 bases, with 10 bases spanning the gap. The CDR3 bases are TGTGCCAGCAGTTTAGGGAGGGTGGATGGCTACACCTTC. Amino acid sequence: CASSLGRVDGYTF.